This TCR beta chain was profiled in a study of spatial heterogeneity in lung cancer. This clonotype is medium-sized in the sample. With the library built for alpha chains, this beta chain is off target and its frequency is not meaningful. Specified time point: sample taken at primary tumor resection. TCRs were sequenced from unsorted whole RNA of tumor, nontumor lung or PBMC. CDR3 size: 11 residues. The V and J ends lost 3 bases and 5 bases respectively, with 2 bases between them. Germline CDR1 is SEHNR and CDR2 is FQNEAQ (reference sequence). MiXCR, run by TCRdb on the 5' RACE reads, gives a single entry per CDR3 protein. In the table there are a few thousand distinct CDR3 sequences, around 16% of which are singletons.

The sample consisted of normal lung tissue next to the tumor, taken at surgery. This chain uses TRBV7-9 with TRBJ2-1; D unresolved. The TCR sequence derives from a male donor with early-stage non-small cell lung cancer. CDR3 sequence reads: CASSFHNEQFF. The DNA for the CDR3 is TGTGCCAGCAGCTTCCACAATGAGCAGTTCTTC.